This TCR beta chain was captured by sequencing in a study of blood T cell repertoires in COVID-19. As for the study in general: From the United States, Italy and Spain came samples of acute and convalescent COVID-19. The cDNA or gDNA used as material had been derived from T cells, B-cell-depleted T cells, or PBMCs.

In the authors' methods: Amplifying reference gene primers gave estimates of nucleated cell counts. The repertoire was sequenced with immunoSEQ multiplex PCR; TCRdb's copy has only in-frame clones and lacks some. V, J and clone size are those of that table, while D and trimming were read from the DNA. The data hold 250,000 to 350,000 clones, with about 89% observed a single time. In regard to this clone: One end of the junction is discordant with germline, which a read error may explain.

Germline V lookup: CDR1 MNHNY, CDR2 SVGAGI (reference sequence). This CDR3 has 13 amino acids. The chain carries TRBV6-6 and TRBJ2-3; 10 nucleotides line up with TRBD1. The receptor was isolated from a man aged 25-40 years with acute or convalescent COVID-19. The sample taken for sequencing was peripheral blood. CDR3 region: CASSTQRQGATDF. CDR3 DNA sequence: TGTGCCAGCAGTACTCAAAGACAGGGGGCTACGGATTTT.